This passage covers 29 T cell receptor beta chains from one sample sequenced in a study of T cells in Graves' hyperthyroidism and ophthalmopathy (dated by TCRdb to between 2018 and 2021). Library preparation was by multiplex PCR. Sequencing relied on an Illumina HiSeq 2000. The TCR beta CDR3 regions were amplified from RNA transcripts. The first round of RT-PCR for the TCR CDR3 was performed with the HTBI primer set and the Qiagen OneStep RT-PCR kit. TCRdb reworked the public reads: Q25 trimming with fastp, MiXCR clone assembly, productive beta chains retained. CDR3 protein sequences are deduplicated, and each keeps its most common genes and DNA. The sample yields more than 500,000 distinct CDR3 sequences; about 16% were counted once. The ten largest clones capture less than 30% of the sample. The material sequenced was blood. These receptors were collected from a woman aged 25-40 years with Graves' ophthalmopathy.

The V call is TRBV7-3, the J call TRBJ2-1, with 10 positions matching TRBD2. CDR1 is SGHTA and CDR2 is FQGTGA in the germline V gene. The CDR3 sequence is 16 residues long. Trimming removed 7 bases from V and 2 bases from J; junction bases left unmatched: 8. The CDR3 DNA is TGTGCCAGCATAATACGGACTAGCGGAGCCTACAATGAGCAGTTCTTC. Its translation is CASIIRTSGAYNEQFF.

The V gene is TRBV15, the J gene TRBJ2-2; 9 positions match TRBD1. Losses at the gene ends were 8 bases for V and 1 base for J; bases not matched to a gene: 5. The germline gives CDR1 LNHNV, CDR2 YYDKDF (reference sequence). The length of the CDR3 is 15 residues. Here the CDR3 DNA reads TGTGCCACCCTCCCGGACAGGGGGAACACCGGGGAGCTGTTTTTT. As protein: CATLPDRGNTGELFF.

The rearrangement joins TRBV28 to TRBJ1-5; 9 nucleotides line up with TRBD1. The CDR3 is 18 residues long. With 1 base clipped from V and 1 base from J, the junction kept 8 bases outside the gene matches. From germline, CDR1 is MDHEN and CDR2 SYDVKM. For the CDR3, the DNA is TGTGCCAGCAGTTTATTGACGGGACAGGGTCGGAGCAATCAGCCCCAGCATTTT. Protein: CASSLLTGQGRSNQPQHF.

This clonotype came up many times. This chain joins TRBV20-1 and TRBJ2-5; weak D call: TRBD1 (6 bases). This CDR3 has 11 amino acids. Trimming stripped 8 bases from V and 5 bases from J, with 12 bases between. Germline V gene sequence: CDR1 DFQATT, CDR2 SNEGSKA (reference sequence). The CDR3 nucleotides are TGCAGTTTAGACAGGTTCGAGACCCAGTACTTC. It translates to CSLDRFETQYF.

CDR3 in DNA: TGCGCCAGCAGCTCGAGTTCTAGCACAGATACGCAGTATTTT. It codes for CASSSSSSTDTQYF. The chain links TRBV5-1 to TRBJ2-3; D gene ambiguous. The CDR3 loop spans 14 amino acids. The V gene's germline CDR1 is SGHRS and CDR2 YFSETQ. V gave up 3 bases and J gave up 0 bases, with 8 bases separating them.

This clonotype was seen a handful of times. The chain links TRBV5-1 to TRBJ2-1; D might be TRBD2 (6 bases). Germline lookup yields CDR1 SGHRS and CDR2 YFSETQ. This CDR3 comprises 12 residues. With 6 bases removed from V and 5 bases from J, the gap between germline ends came to 9 bases. CDR3 DNA: TGCGCCAGCAAGGAGGGCAACAATGAGCAGTTCTTC. This codes for CASKEGNNEQFF.

This clonotype has more than one count but fewer than ten. This rearrangement joins TRBV29-1 to TRBJ1-2, with D perhaps matching TRBD1 (5 bases). The CDR3 runs to 15 residues. Germline V gene lookup returns CDR1 SQVTM and CDR2 ANQGSEA. Between the trimmed V and J ends, which lost 0 bases and 7 bases, there was a span of 18 bases. The CDR3 sequence is CSVEDQGRVGLGYTF. CDR3 in DNA: TGCAGCGTTGAAGATCAAGGCAGGGTCGGTCTTGGCTACACCTTC.

This clonotype was detected ten times or more. The V call is TRBV5-1, the J call TRBJ2-1; TRBD1 matches at 7 bases. The V and J ends lost 0 bases and 2 bases, in that order; junction bases with no gene match: 2. Germline V gene sequence: CDR1 SGHRS, CDR2 YFSETQ. The length of the CDR3 is 15 residues. The CDR3 DNA follows: TGCGCCAGCAGCTTGGACAGGGGTCCCTACAATGAGCAGTTCTTC. Translating gives CASSLDRGPYNEQFF.

V gene TRBV19 combines with J gene TRBJ1-1; D is unclear. V gave up 5 bases and J gave up 0 bases, with 10 bases separating them. The CDR3 is made up of 14 amino acids. Germline V gene lookup returns CDR1 LNHDA and CDR2 SQIVND (reference sequence). The CDR3 spells CASSFTLVNTEAFF. CDR3 DNA sequence: TGTGCCAGTAGTTTCACTCTTGTGAACACTGAAGCTTTCTTT.

The gene calls are TRBV9 and TRBJ2-5, with 11 bases identical to TRBD2. The length of the CDR3 is 15 residues. Germline CDR1 SGDLS, CDR2 YYNGEE. Trimming took 4 bases from V and 3 from J; bases not matched to a gene: 5. CDR3 DNA: TGTGCCAGCAGCAGTAGCGGGAGGGGAGAAGAGACCCAGTACTTC. This gives the protein CASSSSGRGEETQYF. The full variable domain, its missing parts supplied by reference TRBV9 and TRBJ2-5, is DSGVTQTPKHLITATGQRVTLRCSPRSGDLSVYWYQQSLDQGLQFLIQYYNGEERAKGNILERFSAQQFPDLHSELNLSSLELGDSALYFCASSSSGRGEETQYFGPGTRLLVL.

The chain carries TRBV6-1 and TRBJ2-7; TRBD2 matches 15 bases. Germline-derived CDR1 and CDR2 are MNHNS and SASEGT. J was trimmed by 9 bases and V by 5 bases; bases with no gene match: 8. This CDR3 contains 15 residues. The CDR3 DNA reads TGTGCCAGCAGTCCGGGACTAGCGGGAGGCGATGGGCAGTACTTC. Amino acid sequence: CASSPGLAGGDGQYF.

The chain carries TRBV19 and TRBJ1-5; 8 bases align to TRBD1. CDR3 size: 15 residues. Germline CDR1 reads LNHDA; CDR2 reads SQIVND (reference sequence). Losses at the gene ends were 5 bases for V and 2 bases for J; bases not matched to a gene: 5. The CDR3 loop is CASSVAGQGNQPQHF. The DNA of the CDR3 is TGTGCCAGTAGTGTTGCGGGACAGGGCAATCAGCCCCAGCATTTT.

This chain joins TRBV30 and TRBJ1-1, with D possibly being TRBD1 (5 bases). The germline CDR1 and CDR2 sequences are GTSNPN and SVGIG (reference sequence). V lost 4 bases and J lost 6, with 12 bases in between. The CDR3 spans 12 residues. Here the CDR3 DNA reads TGTGCCTGGAAAGGGGAAGACGCTGAAGCTTTCTTT. Residues: CAWKGEDAEAFF.

This clonotype was counted ten times or more. The rearrangement links TRBV9 to TRBJ2-7; 8 nucleotides align to TRBD2. This CDR3 region has 13 residues. Germline values: CDR1 SGDLS, CDR2 YYNGEE. Trimming at V came to 4 bases and at J to 7 bases, leaving 7 bases not matched to a gene. The DNA of the CDR3 is TGTGCCAGCAGCTATGGACTAGCTGGAGAGCAGTACTTC. It specifies CASSYGLAGEQYF.

This clonotype was seen repeatedly, ten times or more. The rearrangement links TRBV6-2 or TRBV6-3 to TRBJ2-1, with 7 bases fitting TRBD1. With V trimmed by 5 bases and J by 10 bases, 11 bases remained unmatched. This CDR3 contains 14 residues. The germline CDR1 and CDR2 sequences are MNHEY and SVGEGT. As DNA, the CDR3 is TGTGCCAGCAGTGATAGACAGGGCCGAAGCGAGCAGTTCTTC. Its translation: CASSDRQGRSEQFF.

A note on this clonotype: A much larger clone sits a single nucleotide away, making a read error possible. The chain recombines TRBV29-1 with TRBJ2-7; no clear D gene. Trimming removed 5 bases from V and 7 bases from J, with 18 bases in between. CDR1 SQVTM and CDR2 ANQGSEA come from the germline V gene. The CDR3 is 13 residues long. The CDR3 reads CSVRVGGGHEQYF. The CDR3 nucleotides read TGCAGCGTTAGAGTCGGCGGTGGGCATGAGCAGTACTTC.

This clonotype was seen repeatedly, ten times or more. The rearrangement joins TRBV4-3 to TRBJ2-3, with TRBD2 matching 8 bases. The germline V gene encodes CDR1 LGHNA and CDR2 YSLEER. The CDR3 length is 19 residues. Trimming took 0 bases from V and 7 from J; bases not matched to a gene: 18. The CDR3 loop is CASSQESSGRTTTRNTQYF. The CDR3 region has the DNA TGCGCCAGCAGCCAAGAGTCCAGCGGGAGAACCACTACGAGGAATACGCAGTATTTT.

This clonotype was detected a few times. V is TRBV6-1 and J is TRBJ2-2; no reliable D call. The V end lost 7 bases, the J end lost 7 bases, and 13 bases lay between the germline ends. There are 13 residues in the CDR3. Germline CDR1 and CDR2: MNHNS and SASEGT. The CDR3 loop is CASTQSFDGELFF. The CDR3 coding sequence is TGTGCCAGCACCCAGAGTTTCGACGGGGAGCTGTTTTTT.

This clonotype appeared once. This chain uses TRBV10-1 with TRBJ2-7; D gene unclear. Germline V gene lookup returns CDR1 WNHNN and CDR2 SYGVQD (reference sequence). CDR3 length equals 12 residues. The V gene lost 2 bases and the J gene lost 9 bases, with 11 bases spanning the gap. The chain's CDR3 is CASSEGVLRQYF. CDR3 coding DNA: TGCGCCAGCAGTGAGGGAGTTCTTCGGCAGTACTTC.

The chain recombines TRBV12-3 or TRBV12-4 with TRBJ1-6, with TRBD1 matching over 11 bases. The CDR3 is 15 residues long. The junction had 7 bases not matched to a gene; V was cut back by 8 bases and J by 7 bases. Written as DNA, the CDR3 is TGTGCCAGCGGACCCGGGACAGGGGGGAATTCACCCCTCCACTTT. It specifies CASGPGTGGNSPLHF.

This clonotype was seen repeatedly, ten times or more. The rearrangement links TRBV6-1 to TRBJ2-7; possible D gene TRBD1, 6 bases. V was clipped by 8 bases and J by 3 bases, with 14 bases between them. Germline assignment: CDR1 MNHNS and CDR2 SASEGT. CDR3 length equals 13 residues. The CDR3 protein is CASGQGFGYEQYF. In nucleotides, the CDR3 is TGTGCCAGCGGCCAGGGGTTTGGCTACGAGCAGTACTTC.

This clonotype was counted at least ten times. The chain has TRBV20-1 and TRBJ2-7; no definite D call. Germline V CDR1 and CDR2: DFQATT, SNEGSKA (reference sequence). V lost 6 bases, J lost 0 bases, and 18 bases lay in between. There are 15 residues in the CDR3. CDR3 loop: CSAERTWESSYEQYF. CDR3 DNA sequence: TGCAGTGCAGAAAGGACGTGGGAAAGCTCCTACGAGCAGTACTTC.

This clonotype was seen a single time. The gene calls are TRBV2 and TRBJ1-2; D call uncertain. This CDR3 is built from 13 residues. Trimming left V 4 bases short and J 8 bases short, with 14 bases between. Germline CDR1 is SNHLY and CDR2 is FYNNEI. The CDR3 sequence is CASSVLGSYGYTF. DNA of the CDR3: TGTGCCAGCAGTGTATTAGGGAGTTACGGCTACACCTTC.

This clonotype was detected only a few times. The CDR3 loop reads CASRAGQNNYGYTF. The CDR3 nucleotides are TGTGCCAGCAGAGCGGGACAGAATAACTATGGCTACACCTTC. The rearrangement uses TRBV6-2 or TRBV6-3 and TRBJ1-2; 7 positions agree with TRBD1. V shed 6 bases, J shed 1 base, and the junction held 5 bases outside the gene matches. There are 14 residues in the CDR3. CDR1 is MNHEY, CDR2 SVGEGT, per germline.

This clonotype was observed a handful of times. The chain has TRBV24-1 and TRBJ2-2; TRBD2 might be the D (6 bases). CDR1 and CDR2 from the germline V gene are KGHDR and SFDVKD. The CDR3 is 16 residues long. Trimming removed 1 base at V and 3 bases at J, with 11 bases between. CDR3 nucleotide sequence: TGTGCCACCAGTGATTTCGAGACTAGTTACACCGGGGAGCTGTTTTTT. This encodes CATSDFETSYTGELFF.

This clonotype showed up many times. The rearrangement uses TRBV12-3 or TRBV12-4 and TRBJ2-3, with 8 bases that match TRBD1. V was pared by 0 bases and J by 5 bases, with 13 bases of the junction left unmatched. The length of the CDR3 is 18 residues. The CDR3 spells CASSLAFPLTGAGDTQYF. CDR3 bases: TGTGCCAGCAGTTTAGCGTTTCCCCTGACAGGGGCAGGAGATACGCAGTATTTT.

Many counts were recorded for this clonotype. The V call is TRBV30, the J call TRBJ2-1; maybe TRBD2 (5 bases). Germline V gene lookup returns CDR1 GTSNPN and CDR2 SVGIG (reference sequence). V was pared by 4 bases and J by 3 bases, with 13 bases between. This CDR3 comprises 14 residues. The CDR3 coding sequence is TGTGCCTGGAAGAGCGGAGGATTCTACAATGAGCAGTTCTTC. This encodes CAWKSGGFYNEQFF.

This chain links TRBV7-2 with TRBJ2-1, with 9 bases matching TRBD1. The length of the CDR3 is 15 residues. V trimming: 4 bases; J trimming: 2 bases; junction bases outside the gene matches: 3. Germline CDR1 and CDR2: SGHTA and FQGNSA. The chain's CDR3 is CASSSRTGAYNEQFF. The CDR3 DNA is TGTGCCAGCAGCTCCAGGACAGGGGCCTACAATGAGCAGTTCTTC. Drawing the rest from reference TRBV7-2 and TRBJ2-1, the complete variable domain is GAGVSQSPSNKVTEKGKDVELRCDPISGHTALYWYRQSLGQGLEFLIYFQGNSAPDKSGLPSDRFSAERTGGSVSTLTIQRTQQEDSAVYLCASSSRTGAYNEQFFGPGTRLTVL.

This clonotype was seen many times. The chain employs TRBV20-1 and TRBJ2-7, with 9 bases lining up with TRBD2. With 3 bases clipped from V and 3 bases from J, the junction kept 6 bases outside the gene matches. The CDR3 runs to 14 residues. Germline V gives CDR1 DFQATT, CDR2 SNEGSKA (reference sequence). The CDR3 nucleotides read TGCAGTGCTAGTCCCGGGACTAGCAGCTACGAGCAGTACTTC. It specifies CSASPGTSSYEQYF.